These T cell receptor beta chains were read from a single sample in a study of a mutant IDH1 vaccine in newly diagnosed glioma. Profiling relied on immunoSEQ multiplex PCR, and the TCRdb table lists in-frame clones only, not all of them. The data show around 60,000 clones, 75% to 95% seen once. The sample in question was PBMCs, obtained from a glioma patient treated with radiotherapy, temozolomide or both. The receptor source for this set is a man aged 50 or older with glioma. Each CDR3 is given with its conserved first and last residue. The D gene is left open where the match is weak. Clone sizes are given selectively: once, few, many, or a class where the clone is expanded.

size: NA; J: TRBJ2-3; V: TRBV5-1; D: NA; DNA: TGCGCCAGCAGCTTAAGACCCCCAGATACGCAGTATTTT; CDR3: CASSLRPPDTQYF
size: NA; J: TRBJ2-7; V: TRBV18; D: NA; DNA: TGTGCCAGCTCACCCCCGAGTACCCTGGACGAGCAGTACTTC; CDR3: CASSPPSTLDEQYF
size: NA; J: TRBJ2-5; V: TRBV5-4; D: NA; DNA: TGTGCCAGCAGCTCCTCAGGGGAGACCCAGTACTTC; CDR3: CASSSSGETQYF
size: NA; J: TRBJ2-1; V: TRBV7-9; D: TRBD1; DNA: TGTGCCAGCAGCTCCGCCGGGACAGGGTTGAATGAGCAGTTCTTC; CDR3: CASSSAGTGLNEQFF
size: few; J: TRBJ2-1; V: TRBV29-1; D: NA; DNA: TGCAGCGTTGAGAGAGGGTACAATGAGCAGTTCTTC; CDR3: CSVERGYNEQFF
size: NA; J: TRBJ2-7; V: TRBV18; D: NA; DNA: TGTGCCAGCTCACCCTTCCCGGGCTACGAGCAGTACTTC; CDR3: CASSPFPGYEQYF
size: few; J: TRBJ1-1; V: TRBV10-2; D: NA; DNA: TGCGCCAGCAGTAGAGGGGCGTTGTACACTGAAGCTTTCTTT; CDR3: CASSRGALYTEAFF
size: NA; J: TRBJ1-1; V: TRBV11-3; D: NA; DNA: TGTGCCAGCAGCGTCGGATCCAGCCCCAGTCGCGCTTTCTTT; CDR3: CASSVGSSPSRAFF
size: NA; J: TRBJ2-1; V: TRBV5-5; D: TRBD2; DNA: TGTGCCAGCAGCCCCAGGACTAGCGGGGGGCTCAATGAGCAGTTCTTC; CDR3: CASSPRTSGGLNEQFF
size: NA; J: TRBJ2-3; V: TRBV4-3; D: NA; DNA: TGCGCCAGCAGCCAAGTGGGGACAGATACGCAGTATTTT; CDR3: CASSQVGTDTQYF
size: NA; J: TRBJ2-7; V: TRBV4-1; D: NA; DNA: TGCGCCAGCAGCCACTACAGTCTATCCTCCTACGAGCAGTACTTC; CDR3: CASSHYSLSSYEQYF
size: NA; J: TRBJ2-3; V: TRBV19; D: TRBD2; DNA: TGTGCCAGTAGTACCGGGACTAGCGAGCTCACAGATACGCAGTATTTT; CDR3: CASSTGTSELTDTQYF
size: NA; J: TRBJ2-5; V: TRBV19; D: TRBD1; DNA: TGTGCCAGTAGTATAGGGACAGGGGTAGAGACCCAGTACTTC; CDR3: CASSIGTGVETQYF
size: NA; J: TRBJ2-1; V: TRBV25-1; D: NA; DNA: TGTGCCAGCAGTGAAACCGTGGGGGGCGATGAGCAGTTCTTC; CDR3: CASSETVGGDEQFF
size: NA; J: TRBJ1-2; V: TRBV7-9; D: TRBD1; DNA: TGTGCCAGCAGCTTAACGGTGGGACAGGGCTATGGCTACACCTTC; CDR3: CASSLTVGQGYGYTF
size: NA; J: TRBJ1-2; V: TRBV28; D: TRBD1; DNA: TGTGCCAGCACCGAGGTAGGCAGGGGGAGCTATGGCTACACCTTC; CDR3: CASTEVGRGSYGYTF
size: NA; J: TRBJ1-1; V: TRBV27; D: NA; DNA: TGTGCCAGCAGACTCGACCGTTTGGGGTTAACTGAAGCTTTCTTT; CDR3: CASRLDRLGLTEAFF
size: NA; J: TRBJ2-5; V: TRBV19; D: TRBD1; DNA: TGTGCCAGTAGTACCCCCGTGACAGGGGGCCGTGAGACCCAGTACTTC; CDR3: CASSTPVTGGRETQYF
size: NA; J: TRBJ1-1; V: TRBV6-6; D: NA; DNA: TGTGCCAGCAGTTACTCGACTGGGGGAGCTTTCTTT; CDR3: CASSYSTGGAFF
size: NA; J: TRBJ2-3; V: TRBV7-8; D: NA; DNA: TGTGCCAGCAGCTTAGATACGGGTAGGACGGATACGCAGTATTTT; CDR3: CASSLDTGRTDTQYF
size: NA; J: TRBJ2-1; V: TRBV29-1; D: TRBD2; DNA: TGCAGCGTTGAAGCTAGCGGTGGCTCCTACAATGAGCAGTTCTTC; CDR3: CSVEASGGSYNEQFF
size: NA; J: TRBJ2-7; V: TRBV5-5; D: NA; DNA: TGTGCCAGCAGCTTGGCTAGCTCCTACGAGCAGTACTTC; CDR3: CASSLASSYEQYF
size: NA; J: TRBJ2-5; V: TRBV4-1; D: TRBD1; DNA: TGCGCCAGCAGCCCACAGGGGCGGATCGGAGAGACCCAGTACTTC; CDR3: CASSPQGRIGETQYF
size: NA; J: TRBJ2-2; V: TRBV4-3; D: TRBD2; DNA: TGCGCCAGCAGCCAAGCGGGGGGACTTAACACCGGGGAGCTGTTTTTT; CDR3: CASSQAGGLNTGELFF